This is a list of T cell receptor beta chains from one sample in a study of CD8+ T cells in alopecia areata. The repertoire was sequenced with immunoSEQ multiplex PCR; TCRdb's copy has only in-frame clones and lacks some. Of roughly 140,000 clones listed, roughly four fifths are singletons. The starting material was CD8+ T cells sorted from blood, obtained at week 4, from a patient treated with tofacitinib. These TCRs come from a human donor with alopecia areata. Each CDR3 is given with its conserved first and last residue. Fields, in order: CDR3 protein, V gene, D gene, J gene. D genes are given only for firm matches.

CDR3aa: CASSSDNSYEQYF
v_gene: TRBV9
d_gene: .
j_gene: TRBJ2-7

CDR3aa: CASSLYTGDYYGYTF
v_gene: TRBV5-4
d_gene: TRBD1
j_gene: TRBJ1-2

CDR3aa: CASSLIGGERDYNEQFF
v_gene: TRBV7-3
d_gene: .
j_gene: TRBJ2-1

CDR3aa: CASSAEVSNQPQHF
v_gene: TRBV2
d_gene: .
j_gene: TRBJ1-5

CDR3aa: CASSPWVETQYF
v_gene: TRBV7-9
d_gene: .
j_gene: TRBJ2-5

CDR3aa: CASSLAPYEQFF
v_gene: TRBV7-9
d_gene: .
j_gene: TRBJ2-1

CDR3aa: CASSLAPLPTGTSGATDTQYF
v_gene: TRBV5-1
d_gene: TRBD2
j_gene: TRBJ2-3

CDR3aa: CASSQEGGSYNEQFF
v_gene: TRBV4-2
d_gene: .
j_gene: TRBJ2-1

CDR3aa: CASSRDRSQETQYF
v_gene: TRBV7-9
d_gene: TRBD1
j_gene: TRBJ2-5

CDR3aa: CASSQVGSSYEQYF
v_gene: TRBV4-1
d_gene: .
j_gene: TRBJ2-7

CDR3aa: CASRNYEQYF
v_gene: TRBV6-1
d_gene: .
j_gene: TRBJ2-7

CDR3aa: CASSGGQGTQYF
v_gene: TRBV10-2
d_gene: .
j_gene: TRBJ2-5

CDR3aa: CASLRGREKLFF
v_gene: TRBV2
d_gene: TRBD1
j_gene: TRBJ1-4

CDR3aa: CSVETTGGRETQYF
v_gene: TRBV29-1
d_gene: TRBD1
j_gene: TRBJ2-5

CDR3aa: CASSLVSGTEAFF
v_gene: TRBV14
d_gene: .
j_gene: TRBJ1-1

CDR3aa: CASSHRGGADEQFF
v_gene: TRBV4-1
d_gene: TRBD2
j_gene: TRBJ2-1

CDR3aa: CSVGSTDTQYF
v_gene: TRBV29-1
d_gene: .
j_gene: TRBJ2-3

CDR3aa: CASSPGQGPYEQYF
v_gene: TRBV5-4
d_gene: TRBD1
j_gene: TRBJ2-7

CDR3aa: CASSLERNQETQYF
v_gene: TRBV5-4
d_gene: .
j_gene: TRBJ2-5

CDR3aa: CASSLELVGTDTQYF
v_gene: TRBV7-9
d_gene: .
j_gene: TRBJ2-3

CDR3aa: CASSSSSRFGPDTQYF
v_gene: TRBV7-6
d_gene: .
j_gene: TRBJ2-3

CDR3aa: CASSGGPWNEQFF
v_gene: TRBV27
d_gene: TRBD2
j_gene: TRBJ2-1

CDR3aa: CASSRTGGGTDTQYF
v_gene: TRBV6-5
d_gene: TRBD1
j_gene: TRBJ2-3

CDR3aa: CAWSDGGQVSYEQYF
v_gene: TRBV30
d_gene: .
j_gene: TRBJ2-7

CDR3aa: CASIGASELYEQYF
v_gene: TRBV7-3
d_gene: .
j_gene: TRBJ2-7

CDR3aa: CASSDRLEETQYF
v_gene: TRBV5-4
d_gene: .
j_gene: TRBJ2-5

CDR3aa: CASSQDDAGAITDTQYF
v_gene: TRBV4-1
d_gene: .
j_gene: TRBJ2-3

CDR3aa: CASGGAGEQFF
v_gene: TRBV4-1
d_gene: .
j_gene: TRBJ2-1

CDR3aa: CASSRDSGAEEQYF
v_gene: TRBV4-3
d_gene: TRBD2
j_gene: TRBJ2-7

CDR3aa: CASSFLGSGGVRDTQYF
v_gene: TRBV27
d_gene: TRBD2
j_gene: TRBJ2-3

CDR3aa: CASSSTGSSDTQYF
v_gene: TRBV7-3
d_gene: TRBD1
j_gene: TRBJ2-3

CDR3aa: CASRRDEQYF
v_gene: TRBV21-1
d_gene: .
j_gene: TRBJ2-7

CDR3aa: CASSDEVEAFF
v_gene: TRBV7-6
d_gene: .
j_gene: TRBJ1-1

CDR3aa: CATSGTGRNEQYF
v_gene: TRBV15
d_gene: TRBD1
j_gene: TRBJ2-7

CDR3aa: CASSAGYTNNEQFF
v_gene: TRBV19
d_gene: .
j_gene: TRBJ2-1

CDR3aa: CASSHTRAGLSNEQFF
v_gene: TRBV7-9
d_gene: .
j_gene: TRBJ2-1

CDR3aa: CASSADGSNEKLFF
v_gene: TRBV5-4
d_gene: .
j_gene: TRBJ1-4

CDR3aa: CASSLGSGAYEQYF
v_gene: TRBV5-1
d_gene: .
j_gene: TRBJ2-7

CDR3aa: CASSPEGHTLTGELFF
v_gene: TRBV4-3
d_gene: .
j_gene: TRBJ2-2